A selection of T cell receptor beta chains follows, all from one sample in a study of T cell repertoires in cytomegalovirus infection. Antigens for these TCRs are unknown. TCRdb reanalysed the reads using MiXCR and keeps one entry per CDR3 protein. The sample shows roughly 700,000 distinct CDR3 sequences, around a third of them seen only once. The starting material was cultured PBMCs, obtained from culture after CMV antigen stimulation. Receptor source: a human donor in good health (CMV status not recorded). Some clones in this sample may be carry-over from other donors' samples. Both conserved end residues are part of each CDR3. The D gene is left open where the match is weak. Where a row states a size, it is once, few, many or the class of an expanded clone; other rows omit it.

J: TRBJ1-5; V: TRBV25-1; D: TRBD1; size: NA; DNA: TGTGCCAGCAGTGAATATAAGGGACAGGGGCATCAGCCCCAGCATTTT; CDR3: CASSEYKGQGHQPQHF
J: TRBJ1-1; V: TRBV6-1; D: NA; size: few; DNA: TGTGCCAGCAGTGTAATAGTAAACACTGAAGCTTTCTTT; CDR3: CASSVIVNTEAFF
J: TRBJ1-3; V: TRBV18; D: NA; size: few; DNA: TGTGCCAGCTCCCTGCTGGGCAGGGGCACTGGAAACACCATATATTTT; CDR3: CASSLLGRGTGNTIYF
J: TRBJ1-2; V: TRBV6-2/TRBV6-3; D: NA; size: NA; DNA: TGTGCCAGCAGGCGGGACTTGAACTATGGCTACACCTTC; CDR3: CASRRDLNYGYTF
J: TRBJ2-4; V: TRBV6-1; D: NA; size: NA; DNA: TGTGCCAGCAGTGAATTAGGGGGGGGGTATATGAACATTCAGTACTTC; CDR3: CASSELGGGYMNIQYF
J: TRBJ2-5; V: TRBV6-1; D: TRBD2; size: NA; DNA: TGTGCCAGCACCATAGCGGGGGAAGAGACCCAGTACTTC; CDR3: CASTIAGEETQYF
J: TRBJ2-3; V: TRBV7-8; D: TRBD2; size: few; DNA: TGTGCCAGCAGCTCAGGGACTAGCGGGGGAAACAGGTTATATACGCAGTATTTT; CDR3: CASSSGTSGGNRLYTQYF
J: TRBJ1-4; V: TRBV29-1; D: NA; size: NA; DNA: TGCAGCGTCCAGACAGCGGGGGTAACTAATGAAAAACTGTTTTTT; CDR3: CSVQTAGVTNEKLFF
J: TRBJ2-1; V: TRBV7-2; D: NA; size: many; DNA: TGTGCCAGCAGCCCATCCCGTTCTCAATACAATGAGCAGTTCTTC; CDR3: CASSPSRSQYNEQFF
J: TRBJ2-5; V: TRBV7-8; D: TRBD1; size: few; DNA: TGTGCCAGCAGCTTATGGGGGACAGGGGGGAACGAGACCCAGTACTTC; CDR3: CASSLWGTGGNETQYF
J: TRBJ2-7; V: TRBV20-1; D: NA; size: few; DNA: TGCAGTGCTCTCTCGGGACTCAGTAACTACGAGCAGTACTTC; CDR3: CSALSGLSNYEQYF
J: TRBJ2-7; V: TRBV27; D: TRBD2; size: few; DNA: TGTGCCAGCAGTTTCGGACTAGCGGGTTTCTCCTACGAGCAGTACTTC; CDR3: CASSFGLAGFSYEQYF
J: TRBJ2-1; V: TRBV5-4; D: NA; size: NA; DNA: TGTGCCAGCAGCTCCGCTGGGGGCCGCTCCTACAATGAGCAGTTCTTC; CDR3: CASSSAGGRSYNEQFF
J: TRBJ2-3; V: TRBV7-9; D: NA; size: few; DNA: TGTGCCAGCAGTCGGGACTCGAGCACAGATACGCAGTATTTT; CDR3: CASSRDSSTDTQYF
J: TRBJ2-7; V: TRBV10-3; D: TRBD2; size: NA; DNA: TGTGCCATCAGTAACGGACTAGCGGGGCCCACCTACGAGCAGTACTTC; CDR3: CAISNGLAGPTYEQYF
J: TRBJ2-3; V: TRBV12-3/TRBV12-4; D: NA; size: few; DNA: TGTGCCAGCAGTCCGACAGTGGGCACAGATACGCAGTATTTT; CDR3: CASSPTVGTDTQYF
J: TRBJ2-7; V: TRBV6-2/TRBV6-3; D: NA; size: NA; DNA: TGTGCCAGCAGTTACTCGACGAGGAGGAAACCGACCTACGAGCAGTACTTC; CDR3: CASSYSTRRKPTYEQYF
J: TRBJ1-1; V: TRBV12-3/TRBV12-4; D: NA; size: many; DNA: TGTGCCAGCAGCTTCCGGGGGAACACTGAAGCTTTCTTT; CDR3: CASSFRGNTEAFF
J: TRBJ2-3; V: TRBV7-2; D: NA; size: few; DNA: TGTGCCAGCAGCCCGGTCCTCGGGGGAGATACGCAGTATTTT; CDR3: CASSPVLGGDTQYF
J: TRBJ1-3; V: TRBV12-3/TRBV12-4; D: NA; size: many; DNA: TGTGCCAGCAGTTTCAGCGTCTCTGGAAACACCATATATTTT; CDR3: CASSFSVSGNTIYF
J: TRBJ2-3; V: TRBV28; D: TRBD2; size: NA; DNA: TGTGCCAGCAGTTTTCGGACTAGCGGGGGCAATACGCAGTATTTT; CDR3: CASSFRTSGGNTQYF
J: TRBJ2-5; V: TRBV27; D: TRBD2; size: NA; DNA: TGTGCCAGTTGCCCGGGGGGGCCGGGACAAGAGACCCAGTACTTC; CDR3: CASCPGGPGQETQYF
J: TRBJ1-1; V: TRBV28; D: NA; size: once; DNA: TGTGCCAGCAGTACCCAGATACTGACAAGGGGGAACACTGAAGCTTTCTTT; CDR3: CASSTQILTRGNTEAFF
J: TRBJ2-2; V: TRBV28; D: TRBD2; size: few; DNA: TGTGCCAGCAGACATTCCGGGGGGAGAGGGCTCACCGGGGAGCTGTTTTTT; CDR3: CASRHSGGRGLTGELFF
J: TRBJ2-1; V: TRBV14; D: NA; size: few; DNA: TGTGCCAGCAGCCAAGTCCCCACTACCCCCTACAATGAGCAGTTCTTC; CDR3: CASSQVPTTPYNEQFF
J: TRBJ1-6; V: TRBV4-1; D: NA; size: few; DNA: TGCGCCAGCAGCCAAGTGTGGGGAACAGAGGGCTATAATTCACCCCTCCACTTT; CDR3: CASSQVWGTEGYNSPLHF
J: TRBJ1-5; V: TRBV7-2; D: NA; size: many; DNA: TGTGCCAGCAGCTTAGGGGCGGGGGGTAGCAATCAGCCCCAGCATTTT; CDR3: CASSLGAGGSNQPQHF
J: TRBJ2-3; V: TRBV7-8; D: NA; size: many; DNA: TGTGCCAGCAGCCGGCGAGGGTTCACAGATACGCAGTATTTT; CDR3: CASSRRGFTDTQYF
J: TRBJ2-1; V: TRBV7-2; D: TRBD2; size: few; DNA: TGTGCCAGCAGCATTCAAGCGGGATACAATGAGCAGTTCTTC; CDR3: CASSIQAGYNEQFF
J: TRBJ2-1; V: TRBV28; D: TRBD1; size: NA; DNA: TGTGCCAGCAGTCGAGGGACAGGGACCTACAATGAGCAGTTCTTC; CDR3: CASSRGTGTYNEQFF
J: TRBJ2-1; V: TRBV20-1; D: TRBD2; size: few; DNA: TGCAGTGCTTCCTCGACTAGCGGGGGGTACAATGAGCAGTTCTTC; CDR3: CSASSTSGGYNEQFF
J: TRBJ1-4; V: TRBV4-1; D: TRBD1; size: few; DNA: TGCGCCAGCAGCCCGTGGACAGGCCCACTAATCTTT; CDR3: CASSPWTGPLIF
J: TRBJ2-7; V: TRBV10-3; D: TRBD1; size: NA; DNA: TGTGCCATCAGTGCATCCGGGACAGGGACCTACGAGCAGTACTTC; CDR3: CAISASGTGTYEQYF
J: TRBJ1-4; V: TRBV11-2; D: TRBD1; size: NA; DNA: TGTGCCAGCAGCCCCGTGACAGGGAGAGGGGAAAAACTGTTTTTT; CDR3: CASSPVTGRGEKLFF
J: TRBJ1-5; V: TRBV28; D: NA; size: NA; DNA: TGTGCCAGCAGTTACGCCTACGGATCCCAGGGACAGCCCCAGCATTTT; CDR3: CASSYAYGSQGQPQHF
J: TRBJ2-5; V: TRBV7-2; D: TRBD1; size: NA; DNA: TGTGCCAGCAGATTGACAGGGGGCGCAGAGACCCAGTACTTC; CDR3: CASRLTGGAETQYF
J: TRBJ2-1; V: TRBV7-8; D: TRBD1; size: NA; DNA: TGTGCCGGTAAACGGTCAGGGGGAGATGAGCAGTTCTTC; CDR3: CAGKRSGGDEQFF
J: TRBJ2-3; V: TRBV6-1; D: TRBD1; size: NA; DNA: TGTGCCGGACACAGGGGGCACACAGATACGCAGTATTTT; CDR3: CAGHRGHTDTQYF
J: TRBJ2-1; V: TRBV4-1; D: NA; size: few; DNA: TGCGCCAGCAGCCAAGAAAATTTATCCAACCAGTTCTTC; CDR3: CASSQENLSNQFF
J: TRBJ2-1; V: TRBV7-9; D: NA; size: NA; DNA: TGTGCCAGCAGCGTTGGGCCGTCGGAGCAGTTCTTC; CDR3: CASSVGPSEQFF
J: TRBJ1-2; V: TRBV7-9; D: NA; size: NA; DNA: TGTGCCAGCAGCTTAGACGTAGGGAACTATGGCTACACCTTC; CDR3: CASSLDVGNYGYTF
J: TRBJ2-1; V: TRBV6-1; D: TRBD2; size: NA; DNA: TGTGCCAGCGTCCCTAGCGGGAGGATTTACAATGAGCAGTTCTTC; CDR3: CASVPSGRIYNEQFF
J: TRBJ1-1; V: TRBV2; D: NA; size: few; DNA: TGTGCCAGCATCGGGATTCGCACTGAAGCTTTCTTT; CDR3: CASIGIRTEAFF
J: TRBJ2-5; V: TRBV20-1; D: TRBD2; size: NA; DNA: TGCAGTGCCAGCCCTAGCGGGAAGTCTTTGGGAAAGACCCAGTACTTC; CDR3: CSASPSGKSLGKTQYF
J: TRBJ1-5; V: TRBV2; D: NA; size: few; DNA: TGTGCCAGCGGGGGGGGGGTAAACGACATAAGCAATCAGCCCCAGCATTTT; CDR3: CASGGGVNDISNQPQHF
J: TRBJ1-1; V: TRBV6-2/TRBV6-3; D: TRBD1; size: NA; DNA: TGTGCCAGCAGCAAGGACAGGGCGTACACTGAAGCTTTCTTT; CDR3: CASSKDRAYTEAFF
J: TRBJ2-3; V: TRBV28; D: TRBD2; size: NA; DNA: TGTGCCTGTACGGGCATGGTCGTGACAGCTACTAGCGGGGCTAGCACAGATACGCAGTATTTT; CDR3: CACTGMVVTATSGASTDTQYF
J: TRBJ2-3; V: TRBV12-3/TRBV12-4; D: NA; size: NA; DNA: TGTGCCAGCAGTCCCCAGGGGGCGGGAGTTGGAGATACGCAGTATTTT; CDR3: CASSPQGAGVGDTQYF
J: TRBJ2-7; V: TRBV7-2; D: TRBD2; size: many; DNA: TGTGCCAGCAGCCCCAGACTAGCGGGCCTATCACGAGTCTACGAGCAGTACTTC; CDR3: CASSPRLAGLSRVYEQYF
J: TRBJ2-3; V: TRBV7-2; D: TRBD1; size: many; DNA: TGTGCCAGCACCAACCTCCGGGACAGTATGAGCACAGATACGCAGTATTTT; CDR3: CASTNLRDSMSTDTQYF
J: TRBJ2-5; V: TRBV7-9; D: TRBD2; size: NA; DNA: TGTGCCAGCAGCCGCCGGGGGGGGGAGAACCAAGAGACCCAGTACTTC; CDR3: CASSRRGGENQETQYF
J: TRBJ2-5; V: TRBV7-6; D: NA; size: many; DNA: TGTGCCAGCAGCCTCCAGGGTCCTGAGACCCAGTACTTC; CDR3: CASSLQGPETQYF
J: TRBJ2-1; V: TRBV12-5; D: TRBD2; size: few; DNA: TGTGCTAGTGGTTTGGGCGGGGGAACCTACAATGAGCAGTTCTTC; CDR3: CASGLGGGTYNEQFF
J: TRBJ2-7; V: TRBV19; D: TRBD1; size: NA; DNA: TGTGCCAGTAGGCCCCCCGGACAGGCCTTCGAGCAGTACTTC; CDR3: CASRPPGQAFEQYF
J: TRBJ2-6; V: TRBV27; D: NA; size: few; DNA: TGTGCCAGCAGTTTTGTTTACTCTGGGGCCAACGTCCTGACTTTC; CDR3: CASSFVYSGANVLTF
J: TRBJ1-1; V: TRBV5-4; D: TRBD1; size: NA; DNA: TGTGCCAGCAGCTTGGGGGGACAGACCAACACTGAAGCTTTCTTT; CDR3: CASSLGGQTNTEAFF
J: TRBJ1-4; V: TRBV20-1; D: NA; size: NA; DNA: TGCAGTGCTAGCTCATTAGGGCTATTTGAAAAACTGTTTTTT; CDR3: CSASSLGLFEKLFF
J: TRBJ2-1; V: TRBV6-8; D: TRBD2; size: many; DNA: TGTGCCAGCACCGAGGGACTACCCTACAATGAGCAGTTCTTC; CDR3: CASTEGLPYNEQFF